This T cell receptor (beta chain) was captured in a study of identical twins. Regarding the study as a whole: Models underestimated out-of-frame TCR alpha sharing in monozygotic twins. Diverse VJ usage suggested most zero-insertion clonotypes were not invariant T cells.

After template switching added a universal primer site, the resulting cDNA carried unique molecular identifiers. TCRdb called the 5' RACE reads again in MiXCR, with one record for every CDR3 protein. The sample consists of roughly 200,000 distinct CDR3 sequences, around 6.8% of them appearing once. For this clonotype: What it recognizes is unknown.

The CDR3 runs 14 residues. Germline values: CDR1 LGHDT, CDR2 YNNKEL (reference sequence). The V end was cut by 1 base, the J end by 7 bases, with 11 bases between. Another study also made use of these data, one on yellow fever vaccine responses in identical twins.

Input material: memory (CD45RO+) T cells sorted from blood. This sequence was found in a woman between 18 and 29 years old in good health. This sequence joins TRBV3-1 and TRBJ2-1, with D possibly matching TRBD1 (5 bases). CDR3 DNA: TGTGCCAGCAGCCAAGTTTCCAGGGTGAATGAGCAGTTCTTC. It translates to CASSQVSRVNEQFF.